This entry concerns a single T cell receptor beta chain. Time point specified: after dendritic cell vaccination, including at tumor progression/relapse. The CDR3 sequence is 16 residues long. TCRdb's table, derived via immunoSEQ multiplex PCR, lists solely in-frame clones and lacks some. The sample carries some 10,000 clones, over 65% recorded once. The sample originates from a study of glioma-infiltrating T cells after dendritic cell vaccination. Here the sequenced sample was blood, taken after dendritic cell vaccination. The J gene is TRBJ2-5, the V gene TRBV21-1; TRBD1, as called in the table, went unchecked against the DNA. TRBV21-1 is classified as a pseudogene. The TCR originated in a human donor with glioblastoma. The DNA for the CDR3 is TGTGCCAGCAGCATTCAACTAACAGGGCCTCAAGAGACCCAGTACTTC. Translated, it gives CASSIQLTGPQETQYF.